The next 18 T cell receptor beta chains were all read from a single sample in a study of blood T cell repertoires in COVID-19 (dated by TCRdb to 2020 to 2021). Libraries were prepared through the immunoSEQ multiplex PCR assay. The table was pulled from immuneACCESS by TCRdb, which kept in-frame rearrangements only. Such tables lose some clones; where checked, under half of the loss comes from unresolved V genes, and the rest has no known cause. In this sample the table shows hundreds of thousands of clones, roughly 90% of which occur a single time. The ten most abundant clones make up over 1.3% of the sample. Sequencing was carried out using peripheral blood. These receptors all come from a woman in her twenties or thirties with active or convalescent COVID-19.

This chain connects TRBV7-9 to TRBJ1-5, with a tentative D call TRBD1 (6 bases). The CDR3 sequence is 14 residues long. Germline CDR1 SEHNR, CDR2 FQNEAQ (reference sequence). Trimming took 3 bases from V and 3 from J, leaving 9 bases between them. DNA for the CDR3: TGTGCCAGCAGCTTCGGACAGACCAATCAGCCCCAGCATTTT. It encodes CASSFGQTNQPQHF. Variable domain in full (rest from reference TRBV7-9 and TRBJ1-5): DTGVSQNPRHKITKRGQNVTFRCDPISEHNRLYWYRQTLGQGPEFLTYFQNEAQLEKSRLLSDRFSAERPKGSFSTLEIQRTEQGDSAMYLCASSFGQTNQPQHFGDGTRLSIL.

V and J are TRBV27 and TRBJ1-3; possible D gene TRBD1, 5 bases. The CDR3 length is 17 residues. V was shortened by 6 bases and J by 3 bases, with 21 bases between the two germline ends. Germline CDR1 MNHEY, CDR2 SMNVEV (reference sequence). Here the CDR3 reads CASRALSGGGSGNTIYF. The CDR3 bases are TGTGCCAGCAGAGCTCTATCGGGCGGGGGAAGTGGAAACACCATATATTTT.

The rearrangement uses TRBV2 and TRBJ2-2; 8 bases map to TRBD1. This CDR3 spans 14 amino acids. Germline trimming cut 6 bases from V and 6 bases from J; bases unmatched to any gene: 6. CDR1 and CDR2 from the germline V gene are SNHLY and FYNNEI. The CDR3: CASSLGQGPGELFF. CDR3 coding DNA: TGTGCCAGCAGCCTCGGACAGGGTCCCGGGGAGCTGTTTTTT.

This chain joins TRBV4-1 and TRBJ2-2, with D possibly TRBD1 on 6 matching bases. The CDR3 sequence is 14 residues long. V was shortened by 4 bases and J by 6 bases, with 12 bases between the two germline ends. Germline-derived CDR1 and CDR2 are MGHRA and YSYEKL. Here the CDR3 reads CASSPIQGAGELFF. In nucleotides, the CDR3 is TGCGCCAGCAGCCCGATACAGGGCGCCGGGGAGCTGTTTTTT.

The chain has TRBV11-2 and TRBJ2-7, with 9 positions matching TRBD1. The ends lost 3 bases at V and 3 bases at J; junction bases unmatched: 6. The CDR3 covers 15 residues. In germline, CDR1 is SGHAT, CDR2 FQNNGV. The CDR3 protein is CASSFGTGGGYEQYF. In DNA, the CDR3 is TGTGCCAGCAGCTTCGGTACAGGGGGCGGCTACGAGCAGTACTTC.

This chain links TRBV29-1 with TRBJ2-3, with TRBD2 identical over 15 bases. Germline V gene lookup returns CDR1 SQVTM and CDR2 ANQGSEA. The CDR3 is 15 amino acids. Trimming at V came to 2 bases and at J to 10 bases, leaving 7 bases not matched to a gene. This chain's CDR3 is CSVESEGLAGGAQYF. The CDR3 DNA reads TGCAGCGTTGAAAGTGAGGGACTAGCGGGAGGAGCGCAGTATTTT.

The chain has TRBV20-1 and TRBJ1-5; 8 positions match TRBD1. The V and J ends lost 3 bases and 4 bases, in that order; junction bases with no gene match: 8. The CDR3 covers 15 residues. Germline loops: CDR1 DFQATT, CDR2 SNEGSKA (reference sequence). The CDR3 region has the DNA TGCAGTGCTAGTTCCTCAGGGGGCGGAAATCAGCCCCAGCATTTT. Residues: CSASSSGGGNQPQHF.

This CDR3 reads CASSPPAYEQYF. The DNA of the CDR3 is TGCGCCAGCAGCCCCCCGGCCTACGAGCAGTACTTC. J is TRBJ2-7 and V is TRBV5-1; D uncertain. Per the germline V gene, CDR1 is SGHRS and CDR2 is YFSETQ. Trimming stripped 4 bases from V and 2 bases from J, with 7 bases between. This CDR3 region has 12 residues.

The rearrangement links TRBV3-1 (or the pseudogene TRBV3-2) to TRBJ1-1; 7 bases map to TRBD1. This CDR3 region has 16 residues. Germline-derived CDR1 and CDR2 are LGHDT and YNNKEL (reference sequence). Trimming cost V 4 bases and J 4 bases; bases outside gene matches: 12. CDR3 in DNA: TGTGCCAGCAGCCTACAGACAGGGACCGGGGGCACTGAAGCTTTCTTT. Amino acid sequence: CASSLQTGTGGTEAFF.

The chain has TRBV2 and TRBJ1-1; D remains ambiguous. CDR1 is SNHLY, CDR2 FYNNEI, per germline. V lost 8 bases and J 7 bases, leaving 14 bases between the germline ends. The CDR3 is 12 amino acids. The CDR3 sequence is CASAMGAYEAFF. As DNA, the CDR3 is TGTGCCAGCGCCATGGGAGCGTATGAAGCTTTCTTT. Full variable domain (remainder filled in from reference TRBV2 and TRBJ1-1): EPEVTQTPSHQVTQMGQEVILRCVPISNHLYFYWYRQILGQKVEFLVSFYNNEISEKSEIFDDQFSVERPDGSNFTLKIRSTKLEDSAMYFCASAMGAYEAFFGQGTRLTVV.

The V gene is TRBV4-1, the J gene TRBJ2-3; 11 bases are a match to TRBD2. The V gene end was trimmed by 3 bases and the J gene end by 6 bases; junction bases not matched to a gene: 8. The CDR3 loop spans 16 amino acids. Germline V gene lookup returns CDR1 MGHRA and CDR2 YSYEKL. CDR3 coding DNA: TGCGCCAGCAGCCAGCCCTTAGCGGGGGGGCCGGATACGCAGTATTTT. Protein product: CASSQPLAGGPDTQYF.

This clone was seen a single time. The chain has TRBV2 and TRBJ1-4, with D possibly matching TRBD1 (6 bases). Germline loops: CDR1 SNHLY, CDR2 FYNNEI. The CDR3 contains 14 residues. Trimming left V 6 bases short and J 8 bases short, with 16 bases between. CDR3 DNA: TGTGCCAGCAGGGCCGACAGGTTCGGGGAAAAACTGTTTTTT. As protein: CASRADRFGEKLFF.

The chain uses TRBV19 and TRBJ2-5; possible D gene TRBD2, 5 bases. Germline lookup yields CDR1 LNHDA and CDR2 SQIVND (reference sequence). V was cut by 6 bases and J by 9 bases, with 20 bases left in between. This CDR3 contains 14 residues. CDR3 in amino acids: CASRAPGRERAQYF. The CDR3 DNA sequence: TGTGCCAGTAGGGCCCCAGGACGGGAAAGGGCCCAGTACTTC.

The chain recombines TRBV5-1 with TRBJ1-4; 7 nucleotides match TRBD1. The J segment lost 0 bases and the V segment lost 1 base, leaving 3 bases of the junction unmatched. Germline V gives CDR1 SGHRS, CDR2 YFSETQ. CDR3 length: 16 residues. Here the CDR3 DNA reads TGCGCCAGCAGCTTGACTCAGGGGGCAACTAATGAAAAACTGTTTTTT. Its translation: CASSLTQGATNEKLFF.

The V gene is TRBV11-2, the J gene TRBJ2-7; TRBD1 is a possible D gene (6 bases). V shed 0 bases and J shed 0 bases, with 15 bases lying between them. CDR1 is SGHAT, CDR2 FQNNGV, per germline. The CDR3 is made up of 17 amino acids. CDR3 DNA sequence: TGTGCCAGCAGCTTAGATGGGTTCCGGGACAACTCCTACGAGCAGTACTTC. Translation: CASSLDGFRDNSYEQYF.

The chain employs TRBV19 and TRBJ2-7; no clear D. This CDR3 is 13 amino acids long. V dropped 3 bases and J dropped 1 base, with 7 bases sitting between them. Per the germline V gene, CDR1 is LNHDA and CDR2 is SQIVND (reference sequence). CDR3: CASSMFQSYEQYF. The CDR3 DNA follows: TGTGCCAGTAGTATGTTCCAGTCCTACGAGCAGTACTTC.

The V gene is TRBV12-3 or TRBV12-4, the J gene TRBJ2-5; TRBD2 aligns across 7 bases. J gave up 6 bases and V 7 bases, and 5 bases lay outside the gene matches. This CDR3 has 12 amino acids. The CDR3 DNA reads as TGTGCCAGCACAAGCGGGACCCAGACCCAGTACTTC. The encoded protein is CASTSGTQTQYF.

The chain carries TRBV9 and TRBJ2-2; 14 nucleotides align to TRBD2. J lost 2 bases, V lost 0 bases, and 3 bases had no gene match. Germline CDR1 reads SGDLS; CDR2 reads YYNGEE. The CDR3 extends over 18 amino acids. CDR3 bases: TGTGCCAGCAGCGTAGGACTAGCGGGGGGGCTAAACACCGGGGAGCTGTTTTTT. Translated, it gives CASSVGLAGGLNTGELFF.